One and the same sample provided the 31 T cell receptor beta chains below, sequenced in a study of cytomegalovirus exposure and HLA in healthy donors. In the PCR, 60 Vbeta and 13 Jbeta primers were used. TCRdb keeps only in-frame clones here, not all; method: immunoSEQ multiplex PCR. The data show about 90,000 clones, about 70% seen once. Sequencing used PBMCs. The source of these receptors is a man aged 25-45 years in good health and CMV-seronegative.

This clone has more than one count but fewer than ten. V gene TRBV29-1 combines with J gene TRBJ2-5; 10 bases match TRBD1. The CDR3 is made up of 15 amino acids. Trimming took 0 bases from V and 4 from J; bases not matched to a gene: 5. In germline, CDR1 is SQVTM, CDR2 ANQGSEA. CDR3 sequence (DNA): TGCAGCGTTGAAGATCCTGGGACAGGGGCAGAGACCCAGTACTTC. Protein sequence: CSVEDPGTGAETQYF.

The chain couples TRBV4-1 to TRBJ1-6; TRBD1 agrees at 9 bases. The germline gives CDR1 MGHRA, CDR2 YSYEKL. The V segment lost 0 bases and the J segment 7 bases; nucleotides outside the gene matches: 7. The CDR3 is 17 amino acids. The CDR3 nucleotides read TGCGCCAGCAGCCAAGATAAGCTAGGGACAGGGAATTCACCCCTCCACTTT. This translates into CASSQDKLGTGNSPLHF.

The gene calls are TRBV4-1 and TRBJ2-1, with D possibly matching TRBD2 (6 bases). The V end was cut by 4 bases, the J end by 0 bases, with 16 bases between. The CDR3 covers 17 residues. Germline assignment: CDR1 MGHRA and CDR2 YSYEKL. The CDR3, as DNA: TGCGCCAGCAGCCTTGTTCCATTTAGCGGCTCCTACAATGAGCAGTTCTTC. Amino acid sequence: CASSLVPFSGSYNEQFF.

The V and J genes are TRBV28 and TRBJ1-2; no clear D. The CDR3 is made up of 15 amino acids. V was shortened by 5 bases and J by 2 bases, with 15 bases between the two germline ends. Germline V gene sequence: CDR1 MDHEN, CDR2 SYDVKM. CDR3 nucleotides: TGTGCCAGCAGTCTCTCCCCGACTCTCAACTATGGCTACACCTTC. Translated: CASSLSPTLNYGYTF.

This rearrangement joins TRBV29-1 to TRBJ1-1; tentatively, D is TRBD1 (5 bases). With 7 bases removed from V and 8 bases from J, the gap between germline ends came to 20 bases. CDR3 length: 13 amino acids. CDR1 is SQVTM and CDR2 is ANQGSEA in the germline V gene. The CDR3 here is CSAAGGVGLEAFF. In DNA, the CDR3 is TGCAGCGCCGCCGGGGGTGTAGGTTTGGAAGCTTTCTTT.

This clone was seen a handful of times. The rearrangement joins TRBV7-2 to TRBJ1-4; 8 nucleotides align to TRBD1. In germline, CDR1 is SGHTA, CDR2 FQGNSA. The CDR3 is made up of 16 amino acids. V dropped 1 base and J dropped 7; count of bases not matched to a gene: 8. For the CDR3, the DNA is TGTGCCAGCAGCTTAGGGGGGGACAGGCGGGGTGAAAAACTGTTTTTT. This translates into CASSLGGDRRGEKLFF.

The rearrangement uses TRBV19 and TRBJ1-5; D gene unclear. Germline loops: CDR1 LNHDA, CDR2 SQIVND (reference sequence). V lost 5 bases to trimming and J lost 6 bases, with 11 bases between them. This CDR3 has 13 amino acids. This chain's CDR3 is CASSSPEVQPQHF. In nucleotides, the CDR3 is TGTGCCAGTAGTTCCCCCGAGGTTCAGCCCCAGCATTTT.

The V gene is TRBV30, the J gene TRBJ2-2; a possible D gene is TRBD2 (5 bases). The germline V gene has CDR1 GTSNPN and CDR2 SVGIG (reference sequence). V was shortened by 1 base and J by 8 bases, with 11 bases between the two germline ends. The CDR3 loop spans 13 amino acids. CDR3 sequence reads: CAWSADSRGELFF. The CDR3 nucleotides read TGTGCCTGGAGTGCGGACTCACGGGGGGAGCTGTTTTTT.

The rearrangement uses TRBV4-3 and TRBJ1-2; D uncertain. The germline V and J ends were trimmed by 1 base and 4 bases, with 10 bases remaining between them. The CDR3 contains 14 residues. CDR1 and CDR2 (germline): LGHNA, YSLEER. The CDR3 protein is CASSQGAGSYGYTF. CDR3 coding DNA: TGCGCCAGCAGCCAAGGGGCCGGGAGCTATGGCTACACCTTC.

The chain employs TRBV27 and TRBJ1-5; D perhaps matches TRBD1 (6 bases). CDR1 and CDR2 (germline): MNHEY, SMNVEV (reference sequence). The V end lost 5 bases, the J end lost 4 bases, and 15 bases lay between the germline ends. The CDR3 totals 15 residues. The CDR3 loop is CASSTLRTENQPQHF. CDR3 nucleotides: TGTGCCAGCAGTACACTCCGGACAGAAAATCAGCCCCAGCATTTT.

This chain joins TRBV7-2 and TRBJ1-1; 8 bases fit TRBD1. CDR1 SGHTA and CDR2 FQGNSA come from the germline V gene. This CDR3 region has 14 residues. Trimming at V came to 7 bases and at J to 4 bases, leaving 8 bases not matched to a gene. The CDR3 loop is CASNFDRGITEAFF. In nucleotides, the CDR3 is TGTGCCAGCAACTTTGACAGGGGTATCACTGAAGCTTTCTTT.

By sample fraction, this clone is medium-sized (0.01 to 0.1%). The V and J genes are TRBV7-2 and TRBJ2-7, with 10 bases fitting TRBD1. The germline V gene has CDR1 SGHTA and CDR2 FQGNSA. The CDR3 runs 16 residues. The V segment lost 1 base and the J segment 2 bases; nucleotides outside the gene matches: 5. The DNA of the CDR3 is TGTGCCAGCAGCTTAGGACCCGGGACAGGGGCCTACGAGCAGTACTTC. Translation: CASSLGPGTGAYEQYF.

This rearrangement joins TRBV19 to TRBJ1-6, with D maybe TRBD1 (5 bases). V was pared by 5 bases and J by 13 bases, with 24 bases between. The germline gives CDR1 LNHDA, CDR2 SQIVND (reference sequence). The CDR3 length is 16 residues. In nucleotides, the CDR3 is TGTGCCAGTAGTCCCCGGGACGGGGGTCGGAGGGATCCCCTCCACTTT. It encodes CASSPRDGGRRDPLHF.

The chain links TRBV28 to TRBJ1-2, with 7 bases fitting TRBD1. The CDR3 contains 17 residues. CDR1 is MDHEN, CDR2 SYDVKM, per germline. After removal of 6 bases from V and 2 bases from J, the junction contained 15 bases not matched to a gene. In DNA form, the CDR3 reads TGTGCCAGCAGGGACAGCGCTGACAGGGCCCTCAACTATGGCTACACCTTC. Amino acids: CASRDSADRALNYGYTF.

This clone was seen a few times. The CDR3 region has the DNA TGTGCCAGCAGCTTAGGAGGGGCCCATAATGAAAAACTGTTTTTT. Its protein is CASSLGGAHNEKLFF. This chain links TRBV5-8 with TRBJ1-4; D may be TRBD1 (5 bases). This CDR3 is built from 15 residues. V was trimmed by 2 bases and J by 4 bases, leaving 12 bases between them. The germline V gene has CDR1 SGHTS and CDR2 YDEGEE.

The rearrangement joins TRBV27 to TRBJ1-1; D uncertain. CDR3 length: 14 amino acids. V dropped 0 bases and J dropped 0 bases, with 5 bases sitting between them. Germline CDR1 MNHEY, CDR2 SMNVEV (reference sequence). In DNA, the CDR3 is TGTGCCAGCAGTTTATCGCGGGTGAACACTGAAGCTTTCTTT. Its translation is CASSLSRVNTEAFF.

V and J are TRBV30 and TRBJ1-3; D is ambiguous. The CDR3 spans 13 residues. V dropped 1 base and J dropped 4 bases, with 8 bases sitting between them. Germline V CDR1 and CDR2: GTSNPN, SVGIG (reference sequence). The CDR3, as DNA: TGTGCCTGGAGTGACACAGCAGGAAACACCATATATTTT. Translating gives CAWSDTAGNTIYF.

This clone was seen once. Here the CDR3 DNA reads TGCGCCAGCAGCCCCCGCGAACAGTCGAACTATGGCTACACCTTC. Protein sequence: CASSPREQSNYGYTF. The V call is TRBV4-1, the J call TRBJ1-2; D ambiguous. Germline V gene data show CDR1 as MGHRA and CDR2 as YSYEKL. The CDR3 runs 15 residues. The germline V and J ends were trimmed by 4 bases and 2 bases, with 14 bases remaining between them.

This clone turned up a few times. The rearrangement joins TRBV4-1 to TRBJ2-2, with TRBD2 as a possible D gene (5 bases). Trimming pared 4 bases from V and 3 bases from J, leaving 12 bases between. Germline loops: CDR1 MGHRA, CDR2 YSYEKL. The CDR3 sequence is 15 residues long. The CDR3 sequence is CASSRFHGDTGELFF. The CDR3 nucleotides are TGCGCCAGCAGCCGTTTTCACGGGGACACCGGGGAGCTGTTTTTT.

The chain couples TRBV5-6 to TRBJ1-4, with TRBD1 matching 8 bases. The length of the CDR3 is 14 residues. Germline CDR1 is SGHDT and CDR2 is YYEEEE. The ends lost 5 bases at V and 6 bases at J; junction bases unmatched: 6. The CDR3, as DNA: TGTGCCAGCAGACGGACAGGGAAGGATGAAAAACTGTTTTTT. It yields the protein CASRRTGKDEKLFF. The full variable domain, with the rest looked up from reference TRBV5-6 and TRBJ1-4, is DAGVTQSPTHLIKTRGQQVTLRCSPKSGHDTVSWYQQALGQGPQFIFQYYEEEERQRGNFPDRFSGHQFPNYSSELNVNALLLGDSALYLCASRRTGKDEKLFFGSGTQLSVL.

The genes are TRBV7-2 and TRBJ1-5, with D uncertain. Trimming removed 5 bases at V and 0 bases at J, with 11 bases between. The CDR3 is 15 amino acids. CDR1 and CDR2 from the germline V gene are SGHTA and FQGNSA. The CDR3 here is CASSPRRGSNQPQHF. As DNA, the CDR3 is TGTGCCAGCAGCCCGCGGCGAGGTAGCAATCAGCCCCAGCATTTT. Filled out from reference TRBV7-2 and TRBJ1-5, the complete variable domain reads GAGVSQSPSNKVTEKGKDVELRCDPISGHTALYWYRQSLGQGLEFLIYFQGNSAPDKSGLPSDRFSAERTGGSVSTLTIQRTQQEDSAVYLCASSPRRGSNQPQHFGDGTRLSIL.

Only one count was recorded for this clone. The rearrangement joins TRBV19 to TRBJ1-1; 9 nucleotides match TRBD1. J was trimmed by 1 base and V by 7 bases; bases with no gene match: 13. The germline CDR1 and CDR2 sequences are LNHDA and SQIVND (reference sequence). CDR3 size: 17 residues. The CDR3 loop is CASTISGTGGRNTEAFF. The CDR3 DNA sequence: TGTGCCAGTACTATTTCGGGTACAGGGGGCCGGAACACTGAAGCTTTCTTT.

This sequence joins TRBV2 and TRBJ2-2; a possible D gene is TRBD2 (7 bases). The germline V and J ends were trimmed by 2 bases and 7 bases, with 14 bases remaining between them. Germline CDR1 is SNHLY and CDR2 is FYNNEI. This CDR3 contains 15 residues. This CDR3 is CASSENGGQGGELFF. CDR3 DNA sequence: TGTGCCAGCAGTGAAAACGGGGGGCAGGGCGGGGAGCTGTTTTTT.

The rearrangement uses TRBV6-1 and TRBJ1-3; D perhaps matches TRBD1 (5 bases). The germline gives CDR1 MNHNS, CDR2 SASEGT. Trimming left V 8 bases short and J 7 bases short, with 15 bases between. CDR3 size: 13 residues. The CDR3 DNA reads as TGTGCCAGCCACGCAGGGAAAGTTAACACCATATATTTT. It codes for CASHAGKVNTIYF.

The rearrangement links TRBV27 to TRBJ2-1, with TRBD2 matching 7 bases. Germline CDR1 MNHEY, CDR2 SMNVEV (reference sequence). The CDR3 spans 14 residues. The ends lost 5 bases at V and 4 bases at J; junction bases unmatched: 5. The chain's CDR3 is CASSPRDYYNEQFF. Here the CDR3 DNA reads TGTGCCAGCAGTCCGCGGGACTATTACAATGAGCAGTTCTTC.

This clone occurred once. V is TRBV27 and J is TRBJ2-1, with TRBD2 matching over 9 bases. The CDR3 is made up of 15 amino acids. V shed 8 bases and J 10 bases; nucleotides not matched to a gene: 15. The germline gives CDR1 MNHEY, CDR2 SMNVEV (reference sequence). In DNA form, the CDR3 reads TGTGCCAGCGCCCCTATTGCGGGAGGGGCCGGGGAGCAGTTCTTC. Its translation: CASAPIAGGAGEQFF.

This clone was counted only a few times. The chain carries TRBV14 and TRBJ1-6; D not certain. Looked up from germline, CDR1 is SGHDN and CDR2 is FVKESK. V lost 6 bases and J 6 bases, leaving 6 bases between the germline ends. This CDR3 is built from 12 residues. CDR3 residues: CASRYSNSPLHF. The CDR3 nucleotides are TGTGCCAGCAGATACAGTAATTCACCCCTCCACTTT. Drawing the rest from reference TRBV14 and TRBJ1-6, the complete variable domain is EAGVTQFPSHSVIEKGQTVTLRCDPISGHDNLYWYRRVMGKEIKFLLHFVKESKQDESGMPNNRFLAERTGGTYSTLKVQPAELEDSGVYFCASRYSNSPLHFGNGTRLTVT.

CDR3 sequence reads: CASSGDTYEQYF. Written as DNA, the CDR3 is TGTGCCAGCAGTGGAGATACCTACGAGCAGTACTTC. This chain uses TRBV25-1 with TRBJ2-7; unclear D gene. CDR1 is MGHDK and CDR2 is SYGVNS in the germline V gene. Trimming removed 4 bases from V and 2 bases from J, with 6 bases in between. There are 12 residues in the CDR3.

The chain carries TRBV7-2 and TRBJ2-2, with D possibly TRBD1 on 6 matching bases. Trimming stripped 4 bases from V and 2 bases from J, with 8 bases between. Germline values: CDR1 SGHTA, CDR2 FQGNSA. This CDR3 is 14 amino acids long. CDR3 sequence reads: CASSWTVNTGELFF. Written as DNA, the CDR3 is TGTGCCAGCAGCTGGACAGTCAACACCGGGGAGCTGTTTTTT.

This clone has just one count. The chain links TRBV21-1 to TRBJ1-5; whether TRBD1, the table's D call, matches the DNA was not checked. TRBV21-1 is a pseudogene. The CDR3 spans 17 residues. CDR3 protein: CASSKGDRQGSNQPQHF. The CDR3 DNA is TGTGCCAGCAGCAAAGGGGATCGACAGGGGAGCAATCAGCCCCAGCATTTT.

This chain uses TRBV10-3 with TRBJ2-3; 8 nucleotides line up with TRBD2. The ends lost 6 bases at V and 0 bases at J; junction bases unmatched: 5. Germline-derived CDR1 and CDR2 are ENHRY and SYGVKD. The CDR3 has 15 amino acids. The CDR3 loop reads CAISPGGASTDTQYF. In nucleotides, the CDR3 is TGTGCCATCAGCCCGGGGGGGGCTAGCACAGATACGCAGTATTTT.